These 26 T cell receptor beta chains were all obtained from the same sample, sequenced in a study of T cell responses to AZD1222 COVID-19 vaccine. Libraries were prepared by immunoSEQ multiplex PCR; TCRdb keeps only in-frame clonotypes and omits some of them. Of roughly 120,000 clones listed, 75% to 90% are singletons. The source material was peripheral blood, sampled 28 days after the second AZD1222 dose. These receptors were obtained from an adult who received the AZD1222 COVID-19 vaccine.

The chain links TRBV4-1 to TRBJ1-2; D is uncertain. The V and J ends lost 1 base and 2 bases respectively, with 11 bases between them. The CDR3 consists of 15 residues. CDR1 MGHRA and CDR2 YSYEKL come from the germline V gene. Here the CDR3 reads CASSQVKGANYGYTF. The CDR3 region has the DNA TGCGCCAGCAGCCAAGTAAAGGGCGCGAACTATGGCTACACCTTC.

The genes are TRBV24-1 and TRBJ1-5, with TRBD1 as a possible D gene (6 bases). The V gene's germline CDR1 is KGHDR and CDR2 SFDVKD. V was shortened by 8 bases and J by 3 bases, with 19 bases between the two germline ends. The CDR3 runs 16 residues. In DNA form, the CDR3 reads TGTGCCACCACCAGGAGGGGGGGTTCCCCCAATCAGCCCCAGCATTTT. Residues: CATTRRGGSPNQPQHF.

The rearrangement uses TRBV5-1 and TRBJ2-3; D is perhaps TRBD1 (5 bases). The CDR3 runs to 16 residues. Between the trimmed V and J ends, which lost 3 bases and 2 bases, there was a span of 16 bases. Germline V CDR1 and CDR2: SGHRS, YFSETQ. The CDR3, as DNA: TGCGCCAGCAGCTGGATTTGGCAGGGAAACACAGATACGCAGTATTTT. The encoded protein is CASSWIWQGNTDTQYF.

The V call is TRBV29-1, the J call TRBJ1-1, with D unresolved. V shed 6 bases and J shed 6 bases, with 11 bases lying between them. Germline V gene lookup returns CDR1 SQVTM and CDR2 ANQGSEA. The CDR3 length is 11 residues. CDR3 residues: CSVLPRAEAFF. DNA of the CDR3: TGCAGCGTCCTTCCGAGGGCTGAAGCTTTCTTT.

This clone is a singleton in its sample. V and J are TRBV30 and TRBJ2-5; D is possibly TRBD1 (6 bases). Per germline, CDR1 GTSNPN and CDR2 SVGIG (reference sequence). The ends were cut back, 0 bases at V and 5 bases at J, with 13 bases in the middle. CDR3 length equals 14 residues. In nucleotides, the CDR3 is TGTGCCTGGAGTGTAGGGGGTGCTAGGGAGACCCAGTACTTC. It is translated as CAWSVGGARETQYF. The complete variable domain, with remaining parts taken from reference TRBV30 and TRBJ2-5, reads SQTIHQWPATLVQPVGSPLSLECTVEGTSNPNLYWYRQAAGRGLQLLFYSVGIGQISSEVPQNLSASRPQDRQFILSSKKLLLSDSGFYLCAWSVGGARETQYFGPGTRLLVL.

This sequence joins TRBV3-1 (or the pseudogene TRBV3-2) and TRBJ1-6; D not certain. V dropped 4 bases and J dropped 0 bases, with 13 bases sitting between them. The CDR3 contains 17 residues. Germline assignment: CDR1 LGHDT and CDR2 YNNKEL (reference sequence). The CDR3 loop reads CASSPPQRSSYNSPLHF. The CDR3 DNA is TGTGCCAGCAGCCCCCCCCAGCGATCCTCCTATAATTCACCCCTCCACTTT.

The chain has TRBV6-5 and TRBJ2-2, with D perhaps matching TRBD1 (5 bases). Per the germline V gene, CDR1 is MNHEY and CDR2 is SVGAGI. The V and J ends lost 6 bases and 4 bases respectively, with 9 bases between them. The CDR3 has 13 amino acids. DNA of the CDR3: TGTGCCAGCAGGGACACTTCCACCGGGGAGCTGTTTTTT. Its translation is CASRDTSTGELFF.

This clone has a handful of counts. The CDR3: CASSPSGGGWGEQYF. Written as DNA, the CDR3 is TGCGCCAGCAGCCCCTCCGGGGGGGGTTGGGGCGAGCAGTACTTC. This chain uses TRBV4-1 with TRBJ2-7; TRBD2 agrees at 8 bases. V lost 4 bases, J lost 6 bases, and 11 bases stayed unmatched. The CDR3 length is 15 residues. Germline CDR1 reads MGHRA; CDR2 reads YSYEKL.

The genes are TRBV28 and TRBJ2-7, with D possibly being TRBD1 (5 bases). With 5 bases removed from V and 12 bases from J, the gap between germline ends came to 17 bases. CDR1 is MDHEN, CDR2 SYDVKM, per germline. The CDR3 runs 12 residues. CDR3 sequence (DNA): TGTGCCAGCAGTCCGCCAGGGTGGCAGGGGTACTTC. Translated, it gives CASSPPGWQGYF.

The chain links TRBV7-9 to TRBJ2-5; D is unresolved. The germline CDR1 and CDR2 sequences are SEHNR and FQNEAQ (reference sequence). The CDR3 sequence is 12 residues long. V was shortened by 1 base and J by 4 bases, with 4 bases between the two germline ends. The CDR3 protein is CASSLVAETQYF. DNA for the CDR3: TGTGCCAGCAGCTTAGTGGCAGAGACCCAGTACTTC.

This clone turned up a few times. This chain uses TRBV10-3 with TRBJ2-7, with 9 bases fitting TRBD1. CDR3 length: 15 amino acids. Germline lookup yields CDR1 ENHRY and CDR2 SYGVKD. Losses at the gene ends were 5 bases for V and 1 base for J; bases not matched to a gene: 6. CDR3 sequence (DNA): TGTGCCATCAGTTCGGGACAGGGCTATTCCTACGAGCAGTACTTC. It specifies CAISSGQGYSYEQYF.

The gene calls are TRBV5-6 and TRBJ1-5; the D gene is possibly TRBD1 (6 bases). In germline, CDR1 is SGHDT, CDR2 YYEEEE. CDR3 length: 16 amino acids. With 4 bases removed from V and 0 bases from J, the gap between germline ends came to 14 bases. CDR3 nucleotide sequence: TGTGCCAGCAGCACCGGGGGGCCCTATAGCAATCAGCCCCAGCATTTT. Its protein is CASSTGGPYSNQPQHF. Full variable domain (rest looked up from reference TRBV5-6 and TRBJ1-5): DAGVTQSPTHLIKTRGQQVTLRCSPKSGHDTVSWYQQALGQGPQFIFQYYEEEERQRGNFPDRFSGHQFPNYSSELNVNALLLGDSALYLCASSTGGPYSNQPQHFGDGTRLSIL.

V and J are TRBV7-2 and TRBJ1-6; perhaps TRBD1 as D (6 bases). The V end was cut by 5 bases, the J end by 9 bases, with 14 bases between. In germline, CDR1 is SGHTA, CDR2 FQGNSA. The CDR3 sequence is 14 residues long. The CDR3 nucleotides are TGTGCCAGCAGCATACAGGGTGGTGGTTCACCCCTCCACTTT. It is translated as CASSIQGGGSPLHF.

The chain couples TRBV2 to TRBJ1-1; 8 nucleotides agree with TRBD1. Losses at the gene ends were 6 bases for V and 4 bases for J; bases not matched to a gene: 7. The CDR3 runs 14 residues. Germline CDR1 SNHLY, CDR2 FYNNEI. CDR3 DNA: TGTGCCAGCAGCCCCCTAGACAGGGGCACTGAAGCTTTCTTT. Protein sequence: CASSPLDRGTEAFF.

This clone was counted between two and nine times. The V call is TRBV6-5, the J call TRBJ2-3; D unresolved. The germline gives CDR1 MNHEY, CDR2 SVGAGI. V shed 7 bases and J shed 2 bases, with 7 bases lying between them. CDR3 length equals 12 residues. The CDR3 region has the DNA TGTGCCAGCAAGGTCGACACAGATACGCAGTATTTT. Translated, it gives CASKVDTDTQYF.

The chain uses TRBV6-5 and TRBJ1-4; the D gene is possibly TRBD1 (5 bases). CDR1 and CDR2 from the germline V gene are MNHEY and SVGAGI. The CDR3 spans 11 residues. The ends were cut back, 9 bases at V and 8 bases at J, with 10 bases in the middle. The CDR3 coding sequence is TGTGCCAGTTGGGGCGGCGAAAAACTGTTTTTT. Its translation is CASWGGEKLFF.

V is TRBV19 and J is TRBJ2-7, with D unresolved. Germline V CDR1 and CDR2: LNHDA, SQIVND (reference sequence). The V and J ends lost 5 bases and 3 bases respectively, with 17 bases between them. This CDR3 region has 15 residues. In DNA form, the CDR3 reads TGTGCCAGTAGTCAGCAATGGGCTTCAGGCTACGAGCAGTACTTC. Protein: CASSQQWASGYEQYF.

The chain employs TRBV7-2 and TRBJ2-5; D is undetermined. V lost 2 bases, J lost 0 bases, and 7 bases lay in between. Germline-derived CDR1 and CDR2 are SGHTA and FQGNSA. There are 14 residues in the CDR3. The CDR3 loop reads CASSLRRNQETQYF. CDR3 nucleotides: TGTGCCAGCAGCTTACGGCGGAACCAAGAGACCCAGTACTTC.

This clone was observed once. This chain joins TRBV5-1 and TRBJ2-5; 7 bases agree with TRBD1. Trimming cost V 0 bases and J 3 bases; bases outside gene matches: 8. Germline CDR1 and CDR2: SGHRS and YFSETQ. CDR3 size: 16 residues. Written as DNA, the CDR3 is TGCGCCAGCAGCTTGGCACCCACAGGGGCAGAAGAGACCCAGTACTTC. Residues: CASSLAPTGAEETQYF.

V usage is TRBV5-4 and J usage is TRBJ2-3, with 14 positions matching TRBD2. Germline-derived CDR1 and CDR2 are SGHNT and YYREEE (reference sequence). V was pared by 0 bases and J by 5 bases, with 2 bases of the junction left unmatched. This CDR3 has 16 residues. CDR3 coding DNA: TGTGCCAGCAGCTTGGGACTAGCGGGGGGGATAGATACGCAGTATTTT. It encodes CASSLGLAGGIDTQYF.

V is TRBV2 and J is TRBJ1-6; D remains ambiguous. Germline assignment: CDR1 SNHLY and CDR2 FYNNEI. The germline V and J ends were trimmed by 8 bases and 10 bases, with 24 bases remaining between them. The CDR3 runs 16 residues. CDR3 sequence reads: CASPSYGRGRGSPLHF. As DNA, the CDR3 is TGTGCCAGCCCAAGTTACGGCAGAGGTAGAGGATCACCCCTCCACTTT.

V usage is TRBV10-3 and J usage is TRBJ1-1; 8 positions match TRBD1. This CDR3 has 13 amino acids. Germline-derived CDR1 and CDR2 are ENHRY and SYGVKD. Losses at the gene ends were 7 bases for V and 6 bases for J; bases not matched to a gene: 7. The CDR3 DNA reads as TGTGCCATCAACGGACAGGGTGAGGCTGAAGCTTTCTTT. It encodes CAINGQGEAEAFF.

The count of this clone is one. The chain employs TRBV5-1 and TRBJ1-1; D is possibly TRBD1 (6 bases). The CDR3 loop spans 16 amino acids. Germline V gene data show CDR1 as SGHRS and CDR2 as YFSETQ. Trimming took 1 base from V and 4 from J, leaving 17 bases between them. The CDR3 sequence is CASSLSTTGLPTEAFF. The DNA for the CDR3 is TGCGCCAGCAGCTTGTCGACTACAGGGTTACCCACTGAAGCTTTCTTT.

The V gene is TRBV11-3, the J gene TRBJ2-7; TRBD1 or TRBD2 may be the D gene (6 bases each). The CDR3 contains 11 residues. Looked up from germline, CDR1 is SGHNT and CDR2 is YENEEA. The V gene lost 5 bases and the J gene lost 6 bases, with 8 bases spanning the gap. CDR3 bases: TGTGCCAGCAGCGAGGGGGGCGAGCAGTACTTC. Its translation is CASSEGGEQYF.

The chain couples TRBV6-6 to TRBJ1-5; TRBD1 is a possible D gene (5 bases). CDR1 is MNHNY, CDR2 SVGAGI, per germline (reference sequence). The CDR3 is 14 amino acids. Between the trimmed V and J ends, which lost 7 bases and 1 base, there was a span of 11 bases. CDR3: CASTWGGSNQPQHF. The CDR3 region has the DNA TGTGCCAGCACCTGGGGGGGAAGCAATCAGCCCCAGCATTTT.

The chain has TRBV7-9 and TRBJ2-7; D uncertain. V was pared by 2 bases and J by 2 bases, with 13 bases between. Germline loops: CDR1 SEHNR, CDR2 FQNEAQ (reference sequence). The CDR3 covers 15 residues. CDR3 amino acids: CASSLFSGQTYEQYF. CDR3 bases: TGTGCCAGCAGCTTATTTTCGGGCCAGACCTACGAGCAGTACTTC.